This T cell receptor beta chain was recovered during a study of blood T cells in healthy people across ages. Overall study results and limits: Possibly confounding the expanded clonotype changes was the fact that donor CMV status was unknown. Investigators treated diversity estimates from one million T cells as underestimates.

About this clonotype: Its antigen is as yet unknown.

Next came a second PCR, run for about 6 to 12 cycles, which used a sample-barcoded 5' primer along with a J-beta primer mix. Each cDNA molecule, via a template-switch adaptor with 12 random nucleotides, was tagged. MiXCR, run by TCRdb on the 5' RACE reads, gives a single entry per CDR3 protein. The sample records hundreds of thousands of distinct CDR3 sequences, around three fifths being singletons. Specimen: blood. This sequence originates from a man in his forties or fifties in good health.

In nucleotides, the CDR3 is TGTGCCAGCAGCTTAGCGGGACGGTTCATGAACACTGAAGCTTTCTTT. Protein: CASSLAGRFMNTEAFF. V gene TRBV7-2 combines with J gene TRBJ1-1; perhaps TRBD1 as D (5 bases). V lost 0 bases to trimming and J lost 0 bases, with 11 bases between them. Germline V gene sequence: CDR1 SGHTA, CDR2 FQGNSA. This CDR3 has 16 amino acids.